These 28 T cell receptor beta chains share one sample of origin, sequenced in a study of T cell repertoires in cytomegalovirus infection. For these receptors, no antigen is known. TCRdb re-called the reads with MiXCR, one entry per CDR3 protein. The sample lists 570,000 or so distinct CDR3 sequences; roughly 42% were seen once. The source material was cultured PBMCs, sampled from culture after CMV antigen stimulation. These receptors were collected from a human donor in good health (CMV status not recorded). Some clones in this sample may be carry-over from other donors' samples.

In its sample, this clonotype was seen a few times. This chain links TRBV7-8 with TRBJ2-5, with 8 bases that match TRBD2. The CDR3 sequence is 14 residues long. V trimming: 7 bases; J trimming: 2 bases; junction bases outside the gene matches: 6. From germline, CDR1 is SGHVS and CDR2 FQNEAQ. CDR3 loop: CASIWAGGQETQYF. The DNA of the CDR3 is TGTGCCAGCATTTGGGCGGGGGGACAAGAGACCCAGTACTTC.

This clonotype was detected only a few times. One end of the junction varies from germline; a read error may be responsible. CDR3 in DNA: TGCAGCGCTAGCAAGGGGGCTGGAAACACCATATATTTT. Its translation: CSASKGAGNTIYF. The rearrangement uses TRBV20-1 and TRBJ1-3; D is perhaps TRBD1 (6 bases). The CDR3 runs to 13 residues. The germline V gene has CDR1 DFQATT and CDR2 SNEGSKA (reference sequence).

The chain carries TRBV7-6 and TRBJ1-3; a weak D match, TRBD1 (5 bases). Germline V CDR1 and CDR2: SGHVS, FNYEAQ. The CDR3 length is 17 residues. The V gene lost 2 bases and the J gene lost 6 bases, with 20 bases spanning the gap. CDR3 DNA sequence: TGTGCCAGCAGCTTACGTAAAGCAGGGAGGGCCCTAAACACCATATATTTT. As protein: CASSLRKAGRALNTIYF.

Only one count was recorded for this clonotype. Sequence at one end of the junction differs from germline and may be a read error. The rearrangement uses TRBV5-4 and TRBJ2-1; TRBD1 matches 9 bases. The CDR3 loop spans 15 amino acids. Germline V CDR1 and CDR2: SGHNT, YYREEE (reference sequence). The CDR3 loop is CAYLTGGGSYNEQFF. In DNA form, the CDR3 reads TGCGCCTACCTTACAGGGGGCGGCTCCTACAATGAGCAGTTCTTC.

The chain is built from TRBV6-1 and TRBJ2-6; D gene ambiguous. Germline V CDR1 and CDR2: MNHNS, SASEGT. V was pared by 9 bases and J by 3 bases, with 0 bases between. CDR3 length: 10 residues. As DNA, the CDR3 is TGTGCCAGTGGGGCCAACGTCCTGACTTTC. Residues: CASGANVLTF.

This clonotype came up a few times. The chain couples TRBV7-9 to TRBJ2-1; TRBD1 matches at 9 bases. This CDR3 contains 11 residues. Trimming removed 3 bases from V and 15 bases from J; junction bases left unmatched: 3. CDR1 is SEHNR, CDR2 FQNEAQ, per germline (reference sequence). The CDR3 nucleotides are TGTGCCAGCAGCTTGGGGACAGGGTGGTTCTTC. Translating gives CASSLGTGWFF.

This chain links TRBV7-2 with TRBJ1-1, with D uncertain. CDR1 SGHTA and CDR2 FQGNSA come from the germline V gene. The CDR3 runs to 13 residues. V lost 1 base to trimming and J lost 3 bases, with 6 bases between them. CDR3 protein: CASSLVEDTEAFF. The CDR3, as DNA: TGTGCCAGCAGCTTAGTGGAGGACACTGAAGCTTTCTTT.

V gene TRBV7-6 combines with J gene TRBJ2-5; D is unclear. Germline CDR1 and CDR2: SGHVS and FNYEAQ. There are 16 residues in the CDR3. Trimming stripped 2 bases from V and 1 base from J, with 14 bases between. The CDR3 sequence is CASSLLVPNPQETQYF. As DNA, the CDR3 is TGTGCCAGCAGCTTATTGGTTCCGAATCCCCAAGAGACCCAGTACTTC.

This clonotype appeared a few times. The rearrangement joins TRBV6-5 to TRBJ1-5, with a possible D match to TRBD1 (5 bases). The CDR3 runs to 13 residues. V lost 2 bases and J 9 bases, leaving 11 bases between the germline ends. The germline V gene has CDR1 MNHEY and CDR2 SVGAGI. CDR3 protein: CASSYQYGGPQHF. CDR3 nucleotide sequence: TGTGCCAGCAGTTACCAATACGGGGGGCCCCAGCATTTT.

This clonotype has a count of ten or more. This chain joins TRBV7-2 and TRBJ1-1; no reliable D call. The CDR3 sequence is 13 residues long. Germline V gene data show CDR1 as SGHTA and CDR2 as FQGNSA. The V and J ends lost 5 bases and 1 base respectively, with 8 bases between them. The CDR3 nucleotides are TGTGCCAGCAGCCTAACGCCGAACACTGAAGCTTTCTTT. Protein product: CASSLTPNTEAFF.

The chain joins TRBV18 to TRBJ2-6; the D is unclear. The CDR3 is made up of 11 amino acids. The V end lost 3 bases, the J end lost 8 bases, and 2 bases lay between the germline ends. Germline CDR1 is KGHSH and CDR2 is LQKENI. The CDR3 DNA sequence: TGTGCCAGCTCACCTTCCAACGTCCTGACTTTC. The encoded protein is CASSPSNVLTF.

This clonotype was found once. The V call is TRBV7-4, the J call TRBJ2-1; D call uncertain. CDR1 is SGHVT and CDR2 is SQSDAQ in the germline V gene. Trimming removed 3 bases at V and 8 bases at J, with 8 bases between. The CDR3 sequence is 12 residues long. This CDR3 is CASSFSWDEQFF. In nucleotides, the CDR3 is TGTGCCAGCAGCTTCAGTTGGGATGAGCAGTTCTTC.

This sequence joins TRBV5-5 and TRBJ1-1, with D hard to call. V was clipped by 0 bases and J by 1 base, with 7 bases between them. The CDR3 consists of 14 residues. Per the germline V gene, CDR1 is SGHKS and CDR2 is YYEKEE (reference sequence). The CDR3 sequence: CASSLGDTNTEAFF. The CDR3 DNA reads TGTGCCAGCAGCTTGGGGGATACGAACACTGAAGCTTTCTTT.

The V and J genes are TRBV2 and TRBJ2-1; 11 positions match TRBD2. The CDR3 has 18 amino acids. After removal of 6 bases from V and 6 bases from J, the junction contained 16 bases not matched to a gene. CDR1 SNHLY and CDR2 FYNNEI come from the germline V gene. The CDR3 loop is CASSLLWALAGVRNEQFF. As DNA, the CDR3 is TGTGCCAGCAGCCTGCTGTGGGCACTAGCGGGGGTGCGCAATGAGCAGTTCTTC.

The rearrangement uses TRBV29-1 and TRBJ2-7; D not certain. Germline V gives CDR1 SQVTM, CDR2 ANQGSEA. This CDR3 region has 13 residues. V lost 3 bases and J 2 bases, leaving 11 bases between the germline ends. The CDR3 nucleotides read TGCAGCGTTGATGGTGGCGGCCCCTACGAGCAGTACTTC. It yields the protein CSVDGGGPYEQYF.

V usage is TRBV4-2 and J usage is TRBJ1-5; the D gene is possibly TRBD1 (6 bases). The CDR3 is made up of 17 amino acids. V was trimmed by 0 bases and J by 0 bases, leaving 12 bases between them. Germline V CDR1 and CDR2: LGHNA, YNFKEQ. Here the CDR3 reads CASSQEWTDYSNQPQHF. CDR3 sequence (DNA): TGTGCCAGCAGCCAAGAATGGACAGATTATAGCAATCAGCCCCAGCATTTT.

The genes are TRBV10-3 and TRBJ2-5; possibly TRBD2 for D (5 bases). The CDR3 length is 15 residues. The V and J ends lost 4 bases and 2 bases respectively, with 14 bases between them. Per the germline V gene, CDR1 is ENHRY and CDR2 is SYGVKD. This CDR3 reads CAISGVGVTQETQYF. CDR3 in DNA: TGTGCCATCAGTGGGGTGGGAGTAACGCAAGAGACCCAGTACTTC.

The chain uses TRBV6-5 and TRBJ1-6; perhaps TRBD1 as D (5 bases). From germline, CDR1 is MNHEY and CDR2 SVGAGI. The V end was cut by 0 bases, the J end by 6 bases, with 12 bases between. The CDR3 is 16 residues long. This CDR3 reads CASSYSGAGLNSPLHF. CDR3 DNA: TGTGCCAGCAGTTACTCTGGGGCAGGACTTAATTCACCCCTCCACTTT.

This clonotype was observed a handful of times. This rearrangement joins TRBV7-2 to TRBJ2-2, with a weak D call TRBD1 (5 bases). The CDR3 has 14 residues. CDR1 is SGHTA and CDR2 is FQGNSA in the germline V gene. V lost 0 bases and J lost 3, with 5 bases in between. The CDR3 DNA reads as TGTGCCAGCAGCTTAGCCAGGGACACCGGGGAGCTGTTTTTT. Its protein is CASSLARDTGELFF.

In this sample, this clonotype turned up many times. The CDR3 protein is CASSSNRGNEQFF. The CDR3 DNA reads as TGTGCCAGCAGCTCCAACAGGGGCAATGAGCAGTTCTTC. The chain recombines TRBV7-8 with TRBJ2-1; 7 bases match TRBD1. The J segment lost 6 bases and the V segment lost 4 bases, leaving 3 bases of the junction unmatched. The CDR3 spans 13 residues. The germline V gene has CDR1 SGHVS and CDR2 FQNEAQ.

This clonotype turned up a few times. This rearrangement joins TRBV7-2 to TRBJ2-3; D possibly corresponds to TRBD2 (6 bases). V was cut by 2 bases and J by 0 bases, with 12 bases left in between. Germline CDR1 and CDR2: SGHTA and FQGNSA. The CDR3 contains 16 residues. The CDR3 loop is CASSLRAGKSTDTQYF. DNA for the CDR3: TGTGCCAGCAGCTTAAGGGCGGGGAAAAGCACAGATACGCAGTATTTT.

This clonotype appeared once. V usage is TRBV4-1 and J usage is TRBJ2-1; possible D gene TRBD1, 6 bases. In germline, CDR1 is MGHRA, CDR2 YSYEKL. With 2 bases removed from V and 4 bases from J, the gap between germline ends came to 15 bases. The CDR3 covers 16 residues. In DNA, the CDR3 is TGCGCCAGCAGCCAACCCGCCGAGGGGGATTACAATGAGCAGTTCTTC. This translates into CASSQPAEGDYNEQFF.

V usage is TRBV6-2 or TRBV6-3 and J usage is TRBJ1-2; D may be TRBD1 (6 bases). The germline V gene has CDR1 MNHEY and CDR2 SVGEGT. The CDR3 contains 14 residues. V was shortened by 0 bases and J by 3 bases, with 8 bases between the two germline ends. CDR3 sequence: CASSYSTGYYGYTF. CDR3 sequence (DNA): TGTGCCAGCAGTTACTCGACAGGATACTATGGCTACACCTTC.

The gene calls are TRBV27 and TRBJ1-1; 9 bases are a match to TRBD1. This CDR3 is 16 amino acids long. CDR1 and CDR2 (germline): MNHEY, SMNVEV (reference sequence). Trimming cost V 6 bases and J 0 bases; bases outside gene matches: 8. This CDR3 is CASRSGTGSMNTEAFF. The CDR3 region has the DNA TGTGCCAGCAGATCCGGGACAGGGAGCATGAACACTGAAGCTTTCTTT.

This clonotype was observed many times. This chain uses TRBV7-2 with TRBJ2-5; D gene unclear. Trimming cost V 1 base and J 3 bases, with 6 bases left between them. Germline CDR1 is SGHTA and CDR2 is FQGNSA. CDR3 length: 13 residues. The DNA of the CDR3 is TGTGCCAGCAGCTTAGATCCCAAAGAGACCCAGTACTTC. It specifies CASSLDPKETQYF.

This chain links TRBV18 with TRBJ1-6; the D gene is possibly TRBD1 (5 bases). Trimming left V 3 bases short and J 8 bases short, with 11 bases between. The CDR3 loop spans 14 amino acids. CDR1 and CDR2 (germline): KGHSH, LQKENI. CDR3 in amino acids: CASSPGGKDSPLHF. The CDR3 DNA sequence: TGTGCCAGCTCACCGGGGGGAAAGGATTCACCCCTCCACTTT.

The V and J genes are TRBV6-2 or TRBV6-3 and TRBJ2-6; 7 nucleotides match TRBD1. Looked up from germline, CDR1 is MNHEY and CDR2 is SVGEGT. With 8 bases clipped from V and 1 base from J, the junction kept 8 bases outside the gene matches. The CDR3 has 16 residues. CDR3 DNA sequence: TGTGCCAGCCGGGACAGCGGCGGTTCTGGGGCCAACGTCCTGACTTTC. It is translated as CASRDSGGSGANVLTF.

This clonotype showed up just a few times. V usage is TRBV7-2 and J usage is TRBJ2-5; TRBD2 might be the D (6 bases). V gave up 4 bases and J gave up 5 bases, with 17 bases separating them. Germline CDR1 SGHTA, CDR2 FQGNSA. This CDR3 comprises 15 residues. CDR3 DNA sequence: TGTGCCAGCAGCTCTAGTCCTAGTGCGGGGGAGACCCAGTACTTC. It encodes CASSSSPSAGETQYF.